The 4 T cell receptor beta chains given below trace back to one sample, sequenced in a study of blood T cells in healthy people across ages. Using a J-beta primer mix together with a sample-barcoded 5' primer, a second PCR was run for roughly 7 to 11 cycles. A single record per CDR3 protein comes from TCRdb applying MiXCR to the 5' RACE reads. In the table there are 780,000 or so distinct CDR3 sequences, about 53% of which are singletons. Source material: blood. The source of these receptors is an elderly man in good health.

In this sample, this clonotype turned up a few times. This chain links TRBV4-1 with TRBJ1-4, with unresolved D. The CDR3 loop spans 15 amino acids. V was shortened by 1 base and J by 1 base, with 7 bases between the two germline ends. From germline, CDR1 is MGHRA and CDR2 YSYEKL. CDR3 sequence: CASSQAPKTNEKLFF. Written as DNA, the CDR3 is TGCGCCAGCAGCCAAGCCCCGAAAACTAATGAAAAACTGTTTTTT.

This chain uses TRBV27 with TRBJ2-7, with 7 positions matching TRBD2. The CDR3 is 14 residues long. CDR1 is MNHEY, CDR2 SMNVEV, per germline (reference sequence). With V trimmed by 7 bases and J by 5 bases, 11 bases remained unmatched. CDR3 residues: CASTPVGGVNEQYF. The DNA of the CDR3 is TGTGCCAGCACCCCCGTGGGAGGGGTGAACGAGCAGTACTTC.

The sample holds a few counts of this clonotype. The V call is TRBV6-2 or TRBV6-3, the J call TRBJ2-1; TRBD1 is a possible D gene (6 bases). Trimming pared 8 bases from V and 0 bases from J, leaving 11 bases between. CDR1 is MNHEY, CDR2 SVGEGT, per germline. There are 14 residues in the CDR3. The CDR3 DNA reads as TGTGCCAGCTCGGACAGTCCCTCCTACAATGAGCAGTTCTTC. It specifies CASSDSPSYNEQFF.

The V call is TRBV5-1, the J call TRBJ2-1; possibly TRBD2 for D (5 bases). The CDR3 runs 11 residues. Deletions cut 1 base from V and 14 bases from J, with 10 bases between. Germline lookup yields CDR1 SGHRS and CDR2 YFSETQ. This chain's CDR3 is CASSLRWGEFF. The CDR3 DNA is TGCGCCAGCAGCTTGAGGTGGGGAGAGTTCTTC.